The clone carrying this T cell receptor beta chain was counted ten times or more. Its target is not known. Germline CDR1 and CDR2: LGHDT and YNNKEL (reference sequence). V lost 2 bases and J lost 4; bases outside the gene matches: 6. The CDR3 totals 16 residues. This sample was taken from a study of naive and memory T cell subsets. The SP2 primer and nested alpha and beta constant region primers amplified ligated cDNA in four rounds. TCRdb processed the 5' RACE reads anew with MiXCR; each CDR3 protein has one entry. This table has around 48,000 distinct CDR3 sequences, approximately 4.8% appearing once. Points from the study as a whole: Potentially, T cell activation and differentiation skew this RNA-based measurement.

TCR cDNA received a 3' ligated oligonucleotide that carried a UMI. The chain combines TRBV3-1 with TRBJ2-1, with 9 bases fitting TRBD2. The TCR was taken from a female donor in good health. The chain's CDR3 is CASSQYVAGGYNEQFF. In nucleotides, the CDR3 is TGTGCCAGCAGCCAATATGTCGCGGGAGGGTACAATGAGCAGTTCTTC.